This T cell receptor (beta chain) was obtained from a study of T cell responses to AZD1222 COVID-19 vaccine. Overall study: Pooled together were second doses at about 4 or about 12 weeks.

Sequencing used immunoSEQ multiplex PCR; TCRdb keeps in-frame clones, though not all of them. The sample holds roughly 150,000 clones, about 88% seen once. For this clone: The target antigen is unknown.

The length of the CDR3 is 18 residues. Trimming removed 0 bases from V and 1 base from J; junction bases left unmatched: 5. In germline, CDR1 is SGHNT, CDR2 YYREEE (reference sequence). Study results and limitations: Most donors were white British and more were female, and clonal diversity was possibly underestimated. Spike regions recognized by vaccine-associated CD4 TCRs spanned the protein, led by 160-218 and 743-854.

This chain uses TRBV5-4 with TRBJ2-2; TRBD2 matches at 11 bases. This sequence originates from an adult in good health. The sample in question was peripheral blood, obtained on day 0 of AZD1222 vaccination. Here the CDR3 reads CASSLEGLAALNTGELFF. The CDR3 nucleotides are TGTGCCAGCAGCTTGGAGGGACTAGCGGCCCTGAACACCGGGGAGCTGTTTTTT.